The rows below give T cell receptor beta chains drawn from one sample of a study of T cell changes during pregnancy in multiple sclerosis. Only in-frame clones appear in the TCRdb table, and some are missing; sequencing was by immunoSEQ multiplex PCR. The data show roughly 85,000 clones, with just over 90% seen just once and 2.5% to 3% held by the top ten. The sequencing used peripheral blood, collected in the first trimester of pregnancy. All receptors come from a female donor with multiple sclerosis, enrolled in a pregnancy study. The CDR3 runs from the conserved cysteine through the conserved F or W. D genes are given only for firm matches. Size is stated for part of the rows, as once, few or many counts, or as a class when the clone is expanded.

J gene | V gene | D gene | clone size | CDR3 DNA | CDR3 protein
TRBJ2-7 | TRBV2 | NA | NA | TGTGCCAGCAGTTATACAGGTTCCTACGAGCAGTACTTC | CASSYTGSYEQYF
TRBJ1-2 | TRBV19 | NA | NA | TGTGCCAGTAGTGCACAGATCATAGGGGGAGCTAACTATGGCTACACCTTC | CASSAQIIGGANYGYTF
TRBJ1-1 | TRBV5-6 | NA | few | TGTGCCAGCAGCTTGAGGGGGACTGAAGCTTTCTTT | CASSLRGTEAFF
TRBJ1-1 | TRBV18 | NA | NA | TGTGCCAGCTCACCTCACCCCCCCGGGAACACTGAAGCTTTCTTT | CASSPHPPGNTEAFF
TRBJ2-1 | TRBV19 | NA | NA | TGTGCCAGTAGTATTCGGTCTTACAATGAGCAGTTCTTC | CASSIRSYNEQFF
TRBJ1-3 | TRBV19 | NA | NA | TGTGCCAGTAGTATTGGCAGGGGCGGCGAAAACACCATATATTTT | CASSIGRGGENTIYF
TRBJ1-3 | TRBV15 | NA | few | TGTGCCACCAGCAGAGGGGCAAACGTCGTCACCATATATTTT | CATSRGANVVTIYF
TRBJ2-7 | TRBV28 | TRBD1 | NA | TGTGCCAGCAGGACCGGGACAGGGAGCCGCTACGAGCAGTACTTC | CASRTGTGSRYEQYF
TRBJ2-5 | TRBV11-1 | TRBD2 | NA | TGTGCCAGCAGCCTTAGATTGCGGGGGGGCCTAGAGACCCAGTACTTC | CASSLRLRGGLETQYF
TRBJ2-1 | TRBV6-6 | TRBD2 | NA | TGTGCCAGCAGGGGGGGGACTAGCGGATACAATGAGCAGTTCTTC | CASRGGTSGYNEQFF
TRBJ1-1 | TRBV7-8 | TRBD1 | NA | TGTGCCAGCAGCTTTAAAGTCGTGGTCGGGACAGGGACTGAAGCTTTCTTT | CASSFKVVVGTGTEAFF